The table lists the clone carrying this T cell receptor beta chain with a few counts. CDR3 length: 15 amino acids. Germline V gene lookup returns CDR1 SGDLS and CDR2 YYNGEE. Trimming left V 5 bases short and J 3 bases short, with 16 bases between. The data were produced by immunoSEQ multiplex PCR, yet TCRdb's version contains in-frame clones alone and is incomplete. The data show roughly 150,000 clones, around 75% seen once. These data come from a study of blood T cell repertoires in COVID-19. Sequencing used peripheral blood. The rearrangement joins TRBV9 to TRBJ2-3; D is perhaps TRBD2 (6 bases). This clonotype was sampled from a woman of 80 years or more with acute or convalescent COVID-19. The CDR3 DNA reads TGTGCCAGCAGTGACTGGAGCAGCGGGACAGATACGCAGTATTTT. Translating gives CASSDWSSGTDTQYF. The full variable domain, in which reference TRBV9 and TRBJ2-3 provide the parts outside the CDR3, is DSGVTQTPKHLITATGQRVTLRCSPRSGDLSVYWYQQSLDQGLQFLIQYYNGEERAKGNILERFSAQQFPDLHSELNLSSLELGDSALYFCASSDWSSGTDTQYFGPGTRLTVL.